Following are 18 T cell receptor beta chains from one sample sequenced in a study of radiotherapy plus CTLA-4 blockade in lung cancer. Clones were sequenced by immunoSEQ multiplex PCR, and TCRdb holds only the in-frame ones, with some missing. The sample lists about 82,000 clones, approximately 79% occurring once. Sequenced here: peripheral blood, sampled from a patient treated with radiotherapy plus ipilimumab. Every receptor here comes from a human donor with non-small cell lung cancer that progressed on radiotherapy plus ipilimumab.

The chain has TRBV30 and TRBJ1-2, with 7 bases lining up with TRBD1. The CDR3 length is 18 residues. V lost 3 bases to trimming and J lost 5 bases; unmatched junction nucleotides: 21. Germline V gives CDR1 GTSNPN, CDR2 SVGIG (reference sequence). CDR3 region: CAWSAIPSPGDSAYGYTF. The CDR3 DNA reads as TGTGCCTGGAGCGCCATTCCATCCCCGGGGGACAGTGCTTATGGCTACACCTTC.

The rearrangement joins TRBV9 to TRBJ2-1; D assignment may be TRBD1 or TRBD2 (5 bases each). The V and J ends lost 0 bases and 6 bases respectively, with 13 bases between them. Germline CDR1 is SGDLS and CDR2 is YYNGEE. This CDR3 contains 15 residues. CDR3 amino acids: CASSVESGALNEQFF. Here the CDR3 DNA reads TGTGCCAGCAGCGTAGAGTCCGGGGCGCTCAATGAGCAGTTCTTC.

The chain combines TRBV30 with TRBJ1-3; D is possibly TRBD1 (6 bases). The germline V gene has CDR1 GTSNPN and CDR2 SVGIG (reference sequence). The CDR3 runs to 14 residues. The V and J ends lost 8 bases and 0 bases respectively, with 14 bases between them. The CDR3 is CAGGRVSSGNTIYF. CDR3 in DNA: TGTGCCGGGGGGCGGGTGAGCTCTGGAAACACCATATATTTT.

The rearrangement uses TRBV4-1 and TRBJ1-4; no definite D call. Germline CDR1 reads MGHRA; CDR2 reads YSYEKL. The CDR3 is 15 amino acids. Trimming took 0 bases from V and 10 from J, leaving 15 bases between them. This CDR3 is CASSQDPLAVGKLFF. CDR3 nucleotide sequence: TGCGCCAGCAGCCAAGATCCACTGGCGGTCGGAAAACTGTTTTTT.

The chain recombines TRBV11-2 with TRBJ1-5; a weak D match, TRBD1 (6 bases). Trimming removed 1 base at V and 4 bases at J, with 17 bases between. The CDR3 runs 17 residues. CDR1 and CDR2 (germline): SGHAT, FQNNGV. CDR3 bases: TGTGCCAGCAGCTTAGGCCCCCATCAGGGGAGAAATCAGCCCCAGCATTTT. Its protein is CASSLGPHQGRNQPQHF.

The CDR3 DNA sequence: TGTGCCAGTAGTCCCCGACAGGATAGCTCCTACGAGCAGTACTTC. Translated, it gives CASSPRQDSSYEQYF. The gene calls are TRBV19 and TRBJ2-5; possibly TRBD1 for D (6 bases). Matching the DNA end better, TRBJ2-7 makes the J call doubtful. CDR1 and CDR2 from the germline V gene are LNHDA and SQIVND (reference sequence). This CDR3 region has 15 residues.

V is TRBV7-2 and J is TRBJ1-3, with TRBD1 matching 8 bases. Germline V gives CDR1 SGHTA, CDR2 FQGNSA. The V and J ends lost 5 bases and 4 bases, in that order; junction bases with no gene match: 10. This CDR3 is built from 16 residues. CDR3 residues: CASSRGQAVAGNTIYF. The CDR3 nucleotides read TGTGCCAGCAGCCGGGGACAGGCGGTAGCGGGAAACACCATATATTTT.

Of note for this clone: At one end the junction does not follow the germline gene, possibly because of a read error. This sample also contains other DNA sequences that code for the same CDR3. The V and J genes are TRBV20-1 and TRBJ2-7; no clear D gene. The CDR3 runs to 11 residues. Germline V gives CDR1 DFQATT, CDR2 SNEGSKA (reference sequence). CDR3 DNA: TGCAGCGCTAGGGTGAGGTACGAGCAGTACTTC. Protein: CSARVRYEQYF.

Comments on this clone: This likely stems from a read error, as it lies one base from a far larger clone. Different DNA sequences within this sample yield the same CDR3. V is TRBV7-2 and J is TRBJ2-7; D assignment may be TRBD1 or TRBD2 (5 bases each). Trimming pared 3 bases from V and 3 bases from J, leaving 9 bases between. Germline V gives CDR1 SGHTA, CDR2 FQGNSA. The CDR3 is 13 amino acids. The DNA of the CDR3 is TGTGCCAGCAGCTTGGGACCGAACTACGAGCAGTACTTC. Amino acid sequence: CASSLGPNYEQYF.

The rearrangement uses TRBV7-2 and TRBJ2-1; 8 nucleotides match TRBD2. With V trimmed by 0 bases and J by 6 bases, 7 bases remained unmatched. From germline, CDR1 is SGHTA and CDR2 FQGNSA. The CDR3 covers 16 residues. The CDR3 protein is CASSLAGGGNSNEQFF. The CDR3 nucleotides are TGTGCCAGCAGCTTAGCCGGCGGGGGGAATAGCAATGAGCAGTTCTTC.

The chain couples TRBV28 to TRBJ2-5; D call uncertain. This CDR3 region has 14 residues. Germline values: CDR1 MDHEN, CDR2 SYDVKM. Trimming shortened V by 6 bases and J by 1 base, and 12 bases separated the two germline ends. This CDR3 reads CASRNVYIQETQYF. In nucleotides, the CDR3 is TGTGCCAGCAGGAACGTATACATCCAAGAGACCCAGTACTTC.

The V gene is TRBV9, the J gene TRBJ2-1; D perhaps matches TRBD1 (6 bases). Trimming left V 3 bases short and J 0 bases short, with 10 bases between. The CDR3 runs to 15 residues. In germline, CDR1 is SGDLS, CDR2 YYNGEE. As DNA, the CDR3 is TGTGCCAGCAGCGCAGGACAGAGCTCCTACAATGAGCAGTTCTTC. It yields the protein CASSAGQSSYNEQFF.

This clone was counted between two and nine times. The chain has TRBV18 and TRBJ1-1; 7 bases match TRBD1. V was pared by 3 bases and J by 5 bases, with 6 bases of the junction left unmatched. CDR1 and CDR2 from the germline V gene are KGHSH and LQKENI. This CDR3 comprises 14 residues. CDR3 bases: TGTGCCAGCTCACCTGGACAGGAGGGGACTGAAGCTTTCTTT. This translates into CASSPGQEGTEAFF. The full variable domain, with the rest looked up from reference TRBV18 and TRBJ1-1, is NAGVMQNPRHLVRRRGQEARLRCSPMKGHSHVYWYRQLPEEGLKFMVYLQKENIIDESGMPKERFSAEFPKEGPSILRIQQVVRGDSAAYFCASSPGQEGTEAFFGQGTRLTVV.

The genes are TRBV5-8 and TRBJ2-7; tentative D call: TRBD1 (6 bases). Trimming removed 6 bases at V and 7 bases at J, with 23 bases between. The germline gives CDR1 SGHTS, CDR2 YDEGEE. The length of the CDR3 is 15 residues. Written as DNA, the CDR3 is TGTGCCAGCATCCTTGCCGGGAACAGGGAAGGGGAGCAGTACTTC. It translates to CASILAGNREGEQYF. Complete variable domain (other parts from reference TRBV5-8 and TRBJ2-7): EAGVTQSPTHLIKTRGQQATLRCSPISGHTSVYWYQQALGLGLQFLLWYDEGEERNRGNFPPRFSGRQFPNYSSELNVNALELEDSALYLCASILAGNREGEQYFGPGTRLTVT.

As DNA, the CDR3 is TGCAGTGCTAGAGGGGGGACAAAGGACACCTTC. Translation gives CSARGGTKDTF. The chain uses TRBV20-1 and TRBJ1-2; maybe TRBD1 (6 bases). The V end was cut by 1 base, the J end by 12 bases, with 12 bases between. Germline values: CDR1 DFQATT, CDR2 SNEGSKA (reference sequence). There are 11 residues in the CDR3.

The J gene is TRBJ2-7, the V gene TRBV28, with D maybe TRBD1 (5 bases). Germline values: CDR1 MDHEN, CDR2 SYDVKM. V was cut by 5 bases and J by 2 bases, with 13 bases left in between. The CDR3 is made up of 14 amino acids. The CDR3 DNA reads TGTGCCAGCAGTAAAAAGGGGATCGCCTACGAGCAGTACTTC. Amino acids: CASSKKGIAYEQYF.

The chain uses TRBV6-5 and TRBJ1-2; D gene uncertain. Trimming removed 5 bases at V and 4 bases at J, with 11 bases between. The CDR3 loop spans 13 amino acids. The germline V gene has CDR1 MNHEY and CDR2 SVGAGI. CDR3 in DNA: TGTGCCAGCAGTCTGGACGGTGCCTATGGCTACACCTTC. The encoded protein is CASSLDGAYGYTF.

The rearrangement uses TRBV6-5 and TRBJ2-7; D is unclear. Germline V gives CDR1 MNHEY, CDR2 SVGAGI. V was shortened by 4 bases and J by 2 bases, with 15 bases between the two germline ends. There are 15 residues in the CDR3. The CDR3 bases are TGTGCCAGCAGTTCCCACGCGTCCTCGCCCTACGAGCAGTACTTC. As protein: CASSSHASSPYEQYF.